Listed here are 3 T cell receptor beta chains from one sample, sequenced in a study of CD8 T cells in ankylosing spondylitis (dated by TCRdb to 2016 to 2017). The library was produced with 5' RACE. The reads were generated on an Illumina MiSeq. The public reads were quality trimmed at Q25 with fastp and then assembled into clones with MiXCR by TCRdb, keeping productive beta chains. For every CDR3 protein sequence, its rows merge into one entry that carries the most common genes and DNA. The sample table contains tens of thousands of distinct CDR3 sequences; only one count was recorded for 15% to 20% of them. The ten largest clones take up roughly 45% of the sample. The material sequenced was blood. Receptor source: a male donor with ankylosing spondylitis or in good health (not recorded which).

The chain has TRBV20-1 and TRBJ2-7, with D hard to call. This CDR3 is built from 15 residues. V lost 4 bases, J lost 0 bases, and 16 bases lay in between. From germline, CDR1 is DFQATT and CDR2 SNEGSKA (reference sequence). The CDR3 here is CSAMKGPPSSYEQYV. CDR3 sequence (DNA): TGCAGTGCTATGAAAGGGCCCCCCAGCTCCTACGAGCAGTACGTC.

This chain uses TRBV20-1 with TRBJ1-3; no firm D call. V was clipped by 5 bases and J by 2 bases, with 16 bases between them. The CDR3 is 15 amino acids. Looked up from germline, CDR1 is DFQATT and CDR2 is SNEGSKA (reference sequence). The CDR3 DNA is TGCAGTGCTGCTCGACCAACAGCTCCTGGAAACACCATATATTTT. Residues: CSAARPTAPGNTIYF.

The chain is built from TRBV28 and TRBJ1-5; no reliable D call. The germline V and J ends were trimmed by 5 bases and 4 bases, with 12 bases remaining between them. This CDR3 has 14 amino acids. Germline V gene data show CDR1 as MDHEN and CDR2 as SYDVKM. The CDR3 nucleotides read TGTGCCAGCAGTCCCGCTCGGGATAATCAGCCCCAGCATTTT. This encodes CASSPARDNQPQHF. The entire variable domain, with the rest obtained from reference TRBV28 and TRBJ1-5, is as follows: DVKVTQSSRYLVKRTGEKVFLECVQDMDHENMFWYRQDPGLGLRLIYFSYDVKMKEKGDIPEGYSVSREKKERFSLILESASTNQTSMYLCASSPARDNQPQHFGDGTRLSIL.